A selection of T cell receptor beta chains follows, all from one sample in a study of T cells in Graves' hyperthyroidism and ophthalmopathy. Via MiXCR, TCRdb re-called the multiplex PCR reads, giving one row per CDR3 protein. The profile shows a few hundred thousand distinct CDR3 sequences, about an eighth of them singletons. The sequencing input was blood. Receptors originate from a woman aged 18 to 35 with Graves' hyperthyroidism. Each CDR3 is given with its conserved first and last residue. The D gene is left open where the match is weak. The size entry is marked missing in some rows and otherwise reads once, few, many or a size class.

v_call,clone_size,d_call,j_call,cdr3_aa,cdr3_nt
TRBV28,NA,NA,TRBJ1-2,CASSIGGQGINYGYTF,TGTGCCAGCAGTATTGGGGGGCAGGGGATTAACTATGGCTACACCTTC
TRBV5-4,NA,NA,TRBJ2-2,CASSLQGVNTGELFF,TGTGCCAGCAGCTTACAGGGAGTGAACACCGGGGAGCTGTTTTTT
TRBV25-1,NA,TRBD1,TRBJ1-1,CASGDREITEAFF,TGTGCCAGCGGTGACAGGGAAATCACTGAAGCTTTCTTT
TRBV27,many,NA,TRBJ2-7,CASSSGRMGYEQYF,TGTGCCAGCAGTTCAGGAAGGATGGGATACGAGCAGTACTTC
TRBV6-5,many,NA,TRBJ2-3,CASSYGGSGTDTQYF,TGTGCCAGCAGTTACGGTGGGAGTGGCACAGATACGCAGTATTTT
TRBV10-3,many,TRBD1,TRBJ2-7,CAISEPTGSLREQYF,TGTGCCATCAGTGAGCCGACAGGGTCACTACGCGAGCAGTACTTC
TRBV7-2,many,TRBD2,TRBJ2-1,CASSRSGGTYNEQFF,TGTGCCAGCAGCCGGAGCGGGGGCACCTACAATGAGCAGTTCTTC
TRBV6-1,many,TRBD1,TRBJ2-3,CASSYRGHGTDTQYF,TGTGCCAGCAGTTATAGGGGGCACGGGACAGATACGCAGTATTTT
TRBV20-1,NA,TRBD2,TRBJ2-1,CSALAGVPSDEQFF,TGCAGTGCCCTAGCGGGAGTTCCGTCTGATGAGCAGTTCTTC
TRBV29-1,many,TRBD1,TRBJ2-1,CSGKSPGQSYNEQFF,TGCAGCGGAAAATCCCCGGGACAGTCGTACAATGAGCAGTTCTTC
TRBV4-1,NA,TRBD1,TRBJ1-2,CASSQGRGRIDYGYTF,TGCGCCAGCAGCCAAGGGAGGGGGCGGATCGACTATGGCTACACCTTC
TRBV6-1,many,NA,TRBJ2-3,CASSDQQTFTDTQYF,TGTGCCAGCAGTGACCAGCAAACCTTCACAGATACGCAGTATTTT
TRBV29-1,many,NA,TRBJ1-2,CSGKLANYGYTF,TGCAGCGGGAAGTTAGCTAACTATGGCTACACCTTC
TRBV3-1,NA,TRBD2,TRBJ2-7,CASSQGAGVYEQYF,TGTGCCAGCAGCCAAGGGGCGGGAGTCTACGAGCAGTACTTC
TRBV5-1,NA,NA,TRBJ2-2,CASSLAGGSPGSNTGELFF,TGCGCCAGCAGCTTGGCCGGGGGCAGCCCGGGTTCTAACACCGGGGAGCTGTTTTTT
TRBV20-1,few,TRBD2,TRBJ2-2,CSARAPSGTTNTGELFF,TGCAGTGCTAGAGCACCTAGCGGAACCACGAACACCGGGGAGCTGTTTTTT
TRBV9,few,NA,TRBJ1-2,CASSDQIHGYTF,TGTGCCAGCAGCGACCAAATCCATGGCTACACCTTC
TRBV15,few,NA,TRBJ2-7,CATSTTDRVYEQYF,TGTGCCACCAGCACCACTGACAGAGTCTACGAGCAGTACTTC
TRBV10-3,NA,NA,TRBJ2-3,CAISDPGYSTDTQYF,TGTGCCATCAGTGACCCTGGGTACAGCACAGATACGCAGTATTTT
TRBV27,many,TRBD2,TRBJ2-5,CASSPEGLAGGPSQETQYF,TGTGCCAGCAGTCCAGAGGGACTAGCGGGAGGCCCGTCCCAAGAGACCCAGTACTTC
TRBV4-1,NA,NA,TRBJ2-7,CASSQGEWYEQYF,TGCGCCAGCAGCCAAGGCGAGTGGTACGAGCAGTACTTC
TRBV29-1,many,TRBD1,TRBJ2-5,CSVYRGTETQYF,TGCAGCGTTTACAGGGGAACAGAGACCCAGTACTTC
TRBV5-6,NA,TRBD1,TRBJ1-4,CASSALRPGQGREKLFF,TGTGCCAGCAGCGCACTCCGCCCGGGACAGGGCAGAGAAAAACTGTTTTTT
TRBV5-1,many,NA,TRBJ1-2,CASSSEGLAGYTF,TGCGCCAGCAGCTCTGAGGGTCTCGCCGGCTACACCTTC
TRBV12-3/TRBV12-4,many,TRBD2,TRBJ2-1,CASTGREFNEQFF,TGTGCCAGCACGGGGCGGGAGTTCAATGAGCAGTTCTTC
TRBV11-1,NA,TRBD2,TRBJ2-1,CASSPPGGAHEQFF,TGTGCCAGCAGCCCGCCGGGGGGGGCCCATGAGCAGTTCTTC
TRBV27,few,TRBD1,TRBJ1-1,CASSPQGANSRPEAFF,TGTGCCAGCAGTCCACAGGGGGCAAACTCTCGACCTGAAGCTTTCTTT
TRBV19,once,TRBD1,TRBJ2-7,CASSTGTEYDGEQYF,TGTGCCAGTAGTACGGGGACAGAATACGATGGGGAGCAGTACTTC
TRBV5-1,NA,TRBD2,TRBJ2-3,CASSVSGGLDTQYF,TGCGCCAGCAGTGTTTCGGGAGGGTTAGATACGCAGTATTTT
TRBV9,many,NA,TRBJ1-2,CASSLRDPIYGYTF,TGTGCCAGCAGCCTCCGGGACCCCATCTATGGCTACACCTTC
TRBV6-2/TRBV6-3,many,NA,TRBJ2-7,CASGPLDPEQYF,TGTGCCAGCGGACCCCTAGACCCCGAGCAGTACTTC
TRBV4-3,few,NA,TRBJ2-7,CASSQVHFGGDEQYF,TGCGCCAGCAGCCAAGTCCACTTCGGGGGTGACGAGCAGTACTTC
TRBV12-3/TRBV12-4,NA,TRBD1,TRBJ1-4,CASSLRKLDRGFNEKLFF,TGTGCCAGCAGTTTAAGGAAATTAGACAGGGGGTTTAATGAAAAACTGTTTTTT
TRBV27,many,NA,TRBJ1-2,CASSLLAGRSPVGYGYTF,TGTGCCAGCAGTTTGTTGGCAGGGAGATCCCCCGTGGGCTATGGCTACACCTTC
TRBV5-1,many,NA,TRBJ2-3,CASSLVSGDTQYF,TGCGCCAGCAGCTTGGTTTCTGGGGATACGCAGTATTTT
TRBV24-1,NA,NA,TRBJ2-2,CATRAAANTGELFF,TGTGCCACCAGGGCGGCGGCGAACACCGGGGAGCTGTTTTTT
TRBV19,many,TRBD1,TRBJ1-5,CASSITGDNQPQHF,TGTGCCAGTAGTATCACAGGGGACAATCAGCCCCAGCATTTT
TRBV20-1,many,TRBD2,TRBJ2-5,CSASFASGHQETQYF,TGCAGTGCTAGCTTCGCTAGCGGCCACCAAGAGACCCAGTACTTC
TRBV7-2,NA,NA,TRBJ1-1,CASSPMRMAEAFF,TGTGCCAGCAGCCCTATGAGGATGGCTGAAGCTTTCTTT
TRBV28,many,NA,TRBJ2-7,CASRRGRGAIYEQYF,TGTGCCAGCCGCAGGGGTCGGGGGGCGATTTACGAGCAGTACTTC
TRBV11-2,many,TRBD1,TRBJ2-5,CASSGQGAGETQYF,TGTGCCAGCAGCGGGCAGGGGGCAGGGGAGACCCAGTACTTC
TRBV28,NA,NA,TRBJ2-7,CATQGGGAGKVSYEQYF,TGTGCCACTCAGGGTGGAGGGGCTGGGAAAGTCTCCTACGAGCAGTACTTC
TRBV3-1,many,TRBD2,TRBJ2-7,CASSQGLAGGFEQYF,TGTGCCAGCAGCCAAGGACTAGCGGGAGGGTTCGAGCAGTACTTC
TRBV5-1,few,NA,TRBJ1-2,CASSLEGAGYGYTF,TGCGCCAGCAGCTTGGAAGGGGCTGGCTATGGCTACACCTTC